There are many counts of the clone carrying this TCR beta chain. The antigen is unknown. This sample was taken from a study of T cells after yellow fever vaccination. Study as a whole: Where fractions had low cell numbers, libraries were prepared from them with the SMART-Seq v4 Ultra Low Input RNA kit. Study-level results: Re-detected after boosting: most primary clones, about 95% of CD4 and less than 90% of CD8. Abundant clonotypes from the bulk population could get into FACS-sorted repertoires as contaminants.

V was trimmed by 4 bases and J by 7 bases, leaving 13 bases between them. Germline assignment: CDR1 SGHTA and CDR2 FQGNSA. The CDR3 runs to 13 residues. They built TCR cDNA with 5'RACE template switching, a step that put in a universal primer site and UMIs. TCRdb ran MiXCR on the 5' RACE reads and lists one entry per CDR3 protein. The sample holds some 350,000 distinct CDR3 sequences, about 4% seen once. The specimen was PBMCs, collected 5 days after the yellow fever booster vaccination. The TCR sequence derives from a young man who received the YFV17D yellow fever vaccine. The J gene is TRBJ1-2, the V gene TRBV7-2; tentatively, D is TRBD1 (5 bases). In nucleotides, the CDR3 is TGTGCCAGCAGCTCCTCAGGGTTACCTGGCTACACCTTC. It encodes CASSSSGLPGYTF.